This TCR beta chain originates from a study of T cells in tuberculosis. At the level of the study: This South African cohort compared adolescents with or without latent tuberculosis against adults with active tuberculosis. Study observations and caveats: Active tuberculosis alpha repertoires lay closer to GMM-specific TCRs than controls'. A GMM-specific repertoire classifier reached approximately 84% accuracy, AUROC about 0.9.

The V gene's germline CDR1 is MNHEY and CDR2 SMNVEV (reference sequence). The CDR3 extends over 18 amino acids. Trimming took off 5 bases at V and 5 bases at J, with 25 bases between the two ends. The repertoire was sequenced with immunoSEQ multiplex PCR; TCRdb's copy has only in-frame clones and lacks some. The sample lists some 34,000 clones; 85% to 95% were seen once. About this clone itself: The antigen remains unidentified.

The chain links TRBV27 to TRBJ1-5, with TRBD1 as a possible D gene (5 bases). This TCR derives from a donor aged 10-35 years with latent tuberculosis or without tuberculosis infection. Some clones in this sample may be carry-over from other donors' samples. The sequenced sample was PBMCs. The CDR3 sequence: CASSPLGGVESLYQPQHF. CDR3 in DNA: TGTGCCAGCAGTCCACTCGGGGGGGTTGAATCCCTTTATCAGCCCCAGCATTTT.